These 6 T cell receptor beta chains were sequenced from one sample in a study of Ad26.COV2.S vaccination and SARS-CoV-2 variants. Treatment reported: some 20 received Ad26.COV2.S at low or high dose, single or two shots; several received placebo; per-sample allocation not given. Sampling was done on day 63 after the first vaccine or placebo injection. The repertoire was sequenced with immunoSEQ multiplex PCR; TCRdb's copy has only in-frame clones and lacks some. The sample records about 680,000 clones, approximately 88% being singletons. Sequenced material: peripheral blood, taken in a trial of Ad26.COV2.S vaccine versus placebo. The receptors shown here come from a person aged 18-65 years who received the Ad26.COV2.S COVID-19 vaccine or a placebo.

The gene calls are TRBV11-2 and TRBJ2-1; 11 bases align to TRBD2. This CDR3 contains 16 residues. V was clipped by 3 bases and J by 5 bases; unmatched bases: 6. The germline V gene has CDR1 SGHAT and CDR2 FQNNGV. The CDR3 bases are TGTGCCAGCAGCTTTACCGGGACTAGCGGTGACAATGAGCAGTTCTTC. This codes for CASSFTGTSGDNEQFF.

This clone was seen only a few times. V gene TRBV11-2 combines with J gene TRBJ2-7; D unresolved. The V gene lost 1 base and the J gene lost 0 bases, with 7 bases spanning the gap. CDR1 is SGHAT and CDR2 is FQNNGV in the germline V gene. The CDR3 consists of 14 residues. The CDR3 coding sequence is TGTGCCAGCAGCTTAGTCTATAGCTCCTACGAGCAGTACTTC. Protein product: CASSLVYSSYEQYF.

CDR3 sequence reads: CASSWGLAGGPIEQFF. CDR3 coding DNA: TGTGCCAGCAGCTGGGGACTAGCGGGAGGGCCCATTGAGCAGTTCTTC. The V gene is TRBV7-2, the J gene TRBJ2-1; TRBD2 matches at 16 bases. Germline CDR1 is SGHTA and CDR2 is FQGNSA. After removal of 4 bases from V and 9 bases from J, the junction contained 6 bases not matched to a gene. CDR3 size: 16 residues.

J is TRBJ2-1 and V is TRBV24-1, with 11 bases identical to TRBD2. There are 19 residues in the CDR3. The germline V gene encodes CDR1 KGHDR and CDR2 SFDVKD. J was trimmed by 7 bases and V by 4 bases; bases with no gene match: 17. CDR3 residues: CATSDHPLTSGRMSNEQFF. CDR3 DNA: TGTGCCACCAGTGACCATCCCCTAACTAGCGGGAGAATGTCAAATGAGCAGTTCTTC.

The genes are TRBV30 and TRBJ1-1, with D maybe TRBD1 (5 bases). The CDR3 contains 14 residues. V gave up 0 bases and J gave up 9 bases, with 17 bases separating them. In germline, CDR1 is GTSNPN, CDR2 SVGIG (reference sequence). The CDR3 protein is CAWSVPGRRVQAFF. CDR3 nucleotides: TGTGCCTGGAGTGTCCCGGGACGCAGAGTACAAGCTTTCTTT.

The V call is TRBV15, the J call TRBJ2-7; D not resolved. V was cut by 1 base and J by 2 bases, with 9 bases left in between. Germline-derived CDR1 and CDR2 are LNHNV and YYDKDF (reference sequence). The CDR3 extends over 14 amino acids. CDR3 DNA sequence: TGTGCCACCAGCAGAGGGTCGGTTGCCTACGAGCAGTACTTC. Amino acids: CATSRGSVAYEQYF.